This entry lists 27 T cell receptor beta chains sequenced from one sample in a study of shared clonotypes between healthy human individuals. Some clones are missing from TCRdb's copy, which holds only in-frame ones; the method was immunoSEQ multiplex PCR. There are roughly 500,000 clones in the sample; about 96% occur only once, and approximately 0.067% lies in the top ten. Sequenced sample: naive CD4+ T cells sorted from blood. Stated subset: CD45RA+ positively selected. The receptors stem from a woman aged 25 to 39 in good health.

The rearrangement links TRBV5-1 to TRBJ2-1, with 8 bases fitting TRBD1. The germline gives CDR1 SGHRS, CDR2 YFSETQ. The ends lost 0 bases at V and 4 bases at J; junction bases unmatched: 9. This CDR3 comprises 17 residues. The CDR3 loop reads CASSLGSLQGAYNEQFF. In nucleotides, the CDR3 is TGCGCCAGCAGCTTGGGTTCCCTCCAGGGGGCTTACAATGAGCAGTTCTTC. Variable domain in full (rest from reference TRBV5-1 and TRBJ2-1): KAGVTQTPRYLIKTRGQQVTLSCSPISGHRSVSWYQQTPGQGLQFLFEYFSETQRNKGNFPGRFSGRQFSNSRSEMNVSTLELGDSALYLCASSLGSLQGAYNEQFFGPGTRLTVL.

The rearrangement joins TRBV2 to TRBJ1-1; D is unclear. Germline CDR1 and CDR2: SNHLY and FYNNEI. Trimming pared 4 bases from V and 6 bases from J, leaving 9 bases between. CDR3 length equals 12 residues. The CDR3 spells CASSVWPPEAFF. CDR3 coding DNA: TGTGCCAGCAGTGTGTGGCCGCCTGAAGCTTTCTTT.

This clone came up once. This chain links TRBV11-2 with TRBJ2-2; D call uncertain. V shed 7 bases and J shed 0 bases, with 6 bases lying between them. The germline gives CDR1 SGHAT, CDR2 FQNNGV. The CDR3 loop spans 13 amino acids. The CDR3 spells CASNRANTGELFF. The CDR3 DNA follows: TGTGCCAGCAACCGGGCGAACACCGGGGAGCTGTTTTTT.

The chain employs TRBV10-1 and TRBJ2-1, with D maybe TRBD2 (6 bases). This CDR3 comprises 14 residues. Germline-derived CDR1 and CDR2 are WNHNN and SYGVQD (reference sequence). Trimming pared 5 bases from V and 3 bases from J, leaving 11 bases between. In DNA form, the CDR3 reads TGCGCCAGCAGTAAGAGGGGAGGCTACAATGAGCAGTTCTTC. Its protein product is CASSKRGGYNEQFF.

V and J are TRBV6-5 and TRBJ2-2; D gene uncertain. The V gene's germline CDR1 is MNHEY and CDR2 SVGAGI. Trimming took 4 bases from V and 4 from J, leaving 10 bases between them. The CDR3 covers 14 residues. CDR3 sequence reads: CASSLTAPTGELFF. For the CDR3, the DNA is TGTGCCAGCAGTTTGACGGCACCCACCGGGGAGCTGTTTTTT.

V usage is TRBV28 and J usage is TRBJ1-5; possibly TRBD1 for D (5 bases). Deletions cut 5 bases from V and 4 bases from J, with 18 bases between. This CDR3 is built from 16 residues. Per germline, CDR1 MDHEN and CDR2 SYDVKM. CDR3 DNA: TGTGCCAGCAGTCCAGCGGGGCAGGGCAAGAATCAGCCCCAGCATTTT. Encoded protein: CASSPAGQGKNQPQHF.

This sequence joins TRBV29-1 and TRBJ2-5; 7 nucleotides agree with TRBD2. The better agreement between TRBJ2-7 and the DNA end casts doubt on the J call. The CDR3 contains 13 residues. Per germline, CDR1 SQVTM and CDR2 ANQGSEA. CDR3 in amino acids: CSALPGGLDEQYF. For the CDR3, the DNA is TGCAGCGCTCTTCCGGGAGGCCTTGACGAGCAGTACTTC.

This chain uses TRBV6-5 with TRBJ1-2; D unclear. Germline V gives CDR1 MNHEY, CDR2 SVGAGI. This CDR3 is built from 13 residues. The ends were cut back, 6 bases at V and 9 bases at J, with 17 bases in the middle. The DNA for the CDR3 is TGTGCCAGCAGCCAACCCCCGCTAACTAGCTACACCTTC. Its translation is CASSQPPLTSYTF.

The chain carries TRBV27 and TRBJ2-7, with TRBD2 matching over 11 bases. Trimming removed 6 bases from V and 7 bases from J; junction bases left unmatched: 11. Per the germline V gene, CDR1 is MNHEY and CDR2 is SMNVEV (reference sequence). The CDR3 sequence is 15 residues long. As DNA, the CDR3 is TGTGCCAGCAGCCCTGGGACTAGCGGCGGGGTTGAGCAGTACTTC. Its translation is CASSPGTSGGVEQYF.

The gene calls are TRBV4-2 and TRBJ2-1; no clear D. The V gene's germline CDR1 is LGHNA and CDR2 YNFKEQ. The CDR3 loop spans 16 amino acids. Trimming took 0 bases from V and 0 from J, leaving 9 bases between them. The CDR3 spells CASSQDRFRSYNEQFF. The CDR3 DNA follows: TGTGCCAGCAGCCAAGATAGGTTCCGCTCCTACAATGAGCAGTTCTTC.

This sequence joins TRBV6-1 and TRBJ2-7, with D unresolved. The V end was cut by 0 bases, the J end by 2 bases, with 8 bases between. Germline assignment: CDR1 MNHNS and CDR2 SASEGT. The CDR3 runs 14 residues. CDR3 loop: CASSEAFGAYEQYF. Written as DNA, the CDR3 is TGTGCCAGCAGTGAAGCGTTTGGCGCCTACGAGCAGTACTTC.

This clone appeared once. The rearrangement links TRBV11-2 to TRBJ2-1; TRBD2 matches 12 bases. Per germline, CDR1 SGHAT and CDR2 FQNNGV. Trimming took 5 bases from V and 4 from J; bases not matched to a gene: 3. The CDR3 spans 15 residues. The CDR3 sequence is CASSPTSGSYNEQFF. The CDR3 region has the DNA TGTGCCAGCAGCCCGACTAGCGGGAGTTACAATGAGCAGTTCTTC.

This clone was seen just once. CDR3 amino acids: CASSREARNEQFF. Here the CDR3 DNA reads TGTGCCAGCAGCCGAGAGGCTAGGAATGAGCAGTTCTTC. The chain is built from TRBV11-2 and TRBJ2-1, with no clear D. The CDR3 spans 13 residues. CDR1 and CDR2 (germline): SGHAT, FQNNGV. Between the trimmed V and J ends, which lost 5 bases and 7 bases, there was a span of 12 bases.

The chain is built from TRBV28 and TRBJ1-2; no firm D call. CDR1 is MDHEN and CDR2 is SYDVKM in the germline V gene. The CDR3 consists of 13 residues. Trimming removed 5 bases from V and 1 base from J, with 8 bases in between. As DNA, the CDR3 is TGTGCCAGCAGTAACGTGCTTAACTATGGCTACACCTTC. Its translation: CASSNVLNYGYTF.

This sequence joins TRBV14 and TRBJ2-6, with TRBD2 matching 7 bases. Germline loops: CDR1 SGHDN, CDR2 FVKESK. The CDR3 covers 16 residues. The V segment lost 5 bases and the J segment 2 bases; nucleotides outside the gene matches: 6. The CDR3 loop is CASSTLLAPGANVLTF. The DNA of the CDR3 is TGTGCCAGCAGCACCCTACTAGCGCCTGGGGCCAACGTCCTGACTTTC. The whole variable domain, filled in from reference TRBV14 and TRBJ2-6, reads EAGVTQFPSHSVIEKGQTVTLRCDPISGHDNLYWYRRVMGKEIKFLLHFVKESKQDESGMPNNRFLAERTGGTYSTLKVQPAELEDSGVYFCASSTLLAPGANVLTFGAGSRLTVL.

The chain employs TRBV2 and TRBJ2-2; no definite D call. Per germline, CDR1 SNHLY and CDR2 FYNNEI. This CDR3 contains 16 residues. V lost 2 bases and J 0 bases, leaving 10 bases between the germline ends. The CDR3 here is CASSERLPANTGELFF. CDR3 bases: TGTGCCAGCAGTGAAAGGCTCCCCGCGAACACCGGGGAGCTGTTTTTT.

This chain uses TRBV10-1 with TRBJ2-1; D is perhaps TRBD1 or TRBD2 (5 bases each). V lost 0 bases, J lost 2 bases, and 14 bases lay in between. The CDR3 sequence is 17 residues long. From germline, CDR1 is WNHNN and CDR2 SYGVQD (reference sequence). Here the CDR3 reads CASSESRGAGPYNEQFF. The CDR3 DNA sequence: TGCGCCAGCAGTGAGTCAAGAGGGGCGGGTCCCTACAATGAGCAGTTCTTC.

This clone was detected once. The rearrangement joins TRBV7-9 to TRBJ1-1, with 10 bases that match TRBD1. CDR1 and CDR2 from the germline V gene are SEHNR and FQNEAQ (reference sequence). The length of the CDR3 is 15 residues. Losses at the gene ends were 1 base for V and 5 bases for J; bases not matched to a gene: 4. The CDR3 DNA reads TGTGCCAGCAGCTTAGGGGACAGGGGTGGAACTGAAGCTTTCTTT. Translated, it gives CASSLGDRGGTEAFF.

The rearrangement links TRBV27 to TRBJ2-5; D remains ambiguous. Germline CDR1 is MNHEY and CDR2 is SMNVEV (reference sequence). This CDR3 spans 14 amino acids. V was trimmed by 5 bases and J by 4 bases, leaving 14 bases between them. The CDR3 DNA reads as TGTGCCAGCAGTAAGGTAGCAGTCCCAGAGACCCAGTACTTC. It codes for CASSKVAVPETQYF.

The gene calls are TRBV5-1 and TRBJ2-3; 10 nucleotides match TRBD2. Germline CDR1 SGHRS, CDR2 YFSETQ. V was pared by 4 bases and J by 6 bases, with 8 bases of the junction left unmatched. This CDR3 spans 15 amino acids. The CDR3 protein is CASSREREGLDTQYF. The CDR3 DNA reads TGCGCCAGCAGCCGAGAGCGGGAGGGCCTGGATACGCAGTATTTT. Drawing the rest from reference TRBV5-1 and TRBJ2-3, the complete variable domain is KAGVTQTPRYLIKTRGQQVTLSCSPISGHRSVSWYQQTPGQGLQFLFEYFSETQRNKGNFPGRFSGRQFSNSRSEMNVSTLELGDSALYLCASSREREGLDTQYFGPGTRLTVL.

The V gene is TRBV7-9, the J gene TRBJ1-4, with TRBD1 identical over 11 bases. Germline loops: CDR1 SEHNR, CDR2 FQNEAQ (reference sequence). J gave up 6 bases and V 5 bases, and 14 bases lay outside the gene matches. This CDR3 is 18 amino acids long. The CDR3 loop reads CASSPRRTGGLQYEKLFF. CDR3 coding DNA: TGTGCCAGCAGCCCCCGGAGGACAGGGGGCTTGCAGTATGAAAAACTGTTTTTT.

The V and J genes are TRBV7-9 and TRBJ2-1; D is perhaps TRBD2 (5 bases). Trimming pared 2 bases from V and 5 bases from J, leaving 16 bases between. CDR3 length: 16 residues. Germline V CDR1 and CDR2: SEHNR, FQNEAQ (reference sequence). The CDR3 bases are TGTGCCAGCAGCTTAAGTCTGTATCGGGATGACAATGAGCAGTTCTTC. Protein sequence: CASSLSLYRDDNEQFF.

This sequence joins TRBV7-9 and TRBJ2-1; the D is unclear. The germline gives CDR1 SEHNR, CDR2 FQNEAQ (reference sequence). The V end lost 3 bases, the J end lost 5 bases, and 8 bases lay between the germline ends. The CDR3 runs 13 residues. The CDR3 DNA sequence: TGTGCCAGCAGCTTTGGCTTCCACAATGAGCAGTTCTTC. Its translation is CASSFGFHNEQFF.

This chain links TRBV28 with TRBJ1-5; TRBD1 matches at 7 bases. The CDR3 length is 14 residues. From germline, CDR1 is MDHEN and CDR2 SYDVKM. After removal of 5 bases from V and 6 bases from J, the junction contained 7 bases not matched to a gene. The CDR3 loop is CASSPQTGSQPQHF. The CDR3 DNA reads as TGTGCCAGCAGTCCTCAGACAGGGAGTCAGCCCCAGCATTTT.

The chain uses TRBV7-9 and TRBJ1-5; possible D gene TRBD1, 5 bases. Trimming pared 3 bases from V and 9 bases from J, leaving 12 bases between. Germline V gene data show CDR1 as SEHNR and CDR2 as FQNEAQ (reference sequence). This CDR3 comprises 13 residues. The CDR3 reads CASSFAPGGPQHF. DNA for the CDR3: TGTGCCAGCAGCTTCGCGCCGGGGGGGCCCCAGCATTTT.

The chain links TRBV7-9 to TRBJ2-5; 8 nucleotides match TRBD1. There are 15 residues in the CDR3. Per germline, CDR1 SEHNR and CDR2 FQNEAQ (reference sequence). The junction had 5 bases not matched to a gene; V was cut back by 1 base and J by 4 bases. The CDR3, as DNA: TGTGCCAGCAGCTTAGGACAGGGGATAGGAGAGACCCAGTACTTC. This gives the protein CASSLGQGIGETQYF.

This sequence joins TRBV28 and TRBJ2-3; 7 nucleotides match TRBD1. This CDR3 comprises 13 residues. Germline loops: CDR1 MDHEN, CDR2 SYDVKM. V trimming: 6 bases; J trimming: 8 bases; junction bases outside the gene matches: 8. CDR3 residues: CASRTDRASTQYF. CDR3 bases: TGTGCCAGCAGGACCGACAGGGCCTCTACGCAGTATTTT. The whole variable domain, filled in from reference TRBV28 and TRBJ2-3, reads DVKVTQSSRYLVKRTGEKVFLECVQDMDHENMFWYRQDPGLGLRLIYFSYDVKMKEKGDIPEGYSVSREKKERFSLILESASTNQTSMYLCASRTDRASTQYFGPGTRLTVL.